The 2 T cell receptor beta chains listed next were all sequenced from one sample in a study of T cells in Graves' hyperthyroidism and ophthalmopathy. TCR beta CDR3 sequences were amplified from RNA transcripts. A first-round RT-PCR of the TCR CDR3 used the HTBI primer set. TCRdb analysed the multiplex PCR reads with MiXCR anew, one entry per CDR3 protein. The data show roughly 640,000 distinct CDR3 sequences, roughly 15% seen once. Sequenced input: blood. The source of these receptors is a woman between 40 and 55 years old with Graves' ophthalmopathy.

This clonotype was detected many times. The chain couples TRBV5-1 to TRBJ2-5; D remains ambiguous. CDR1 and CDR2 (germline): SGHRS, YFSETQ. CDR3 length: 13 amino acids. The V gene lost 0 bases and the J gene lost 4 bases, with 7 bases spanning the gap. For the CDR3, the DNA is TGCGCCAGCAGCTTGGCGTTGGGAGAGACCCAGTACTTC. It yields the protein CASSLALGETQYF.

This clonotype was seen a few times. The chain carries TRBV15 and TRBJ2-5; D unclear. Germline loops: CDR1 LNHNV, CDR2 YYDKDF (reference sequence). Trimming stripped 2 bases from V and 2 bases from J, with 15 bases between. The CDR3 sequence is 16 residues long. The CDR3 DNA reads TGTGCCACCAGCAGATATCAGCCCCGGCCACAAGAGACCCAGTACTTC. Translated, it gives CATSRYQPRPQETQYF.